This paragraph covers one T cell receptor beta chain sequence. Its antigen remains unidentified. Trimming took off 2 bases at V and 8 bases at J, with 16 bases between the two ends. The germline gives CDR1 SGHVS, CDR2 FQNEAQ. CDR3 length: 15 amino acids. Described time point: blood 2 weeks post-SBRT. The treatment was: 15 Gy SBRT to primary tumor, nephrectomy 4 weeks later. After SBRT, blood was collected at 2 and 4 weeks, plus baseline. This renal cell carcinoma was of the clear cell type. The data were obtained in a study of radiation and T cells in renal cell carcinoma. Whole-study results and caveats: Without pretreatment biopsies, baseline tumor clonotype presence was undetermined. In blood, top tumor clones expanded by 2 weeks, shrinking by 4.

Sequencing was performed with immunoSEQ multiplex PCR; in TCRdb, only in-frame clones are kept and a portion is missing. The sample lists about 150,000 clones, about 87% seen once, with under 15% in the top ten. This chain joins TRBV7-8 and TRBJ1-5, with D maybe TRBD1 (6 bases). This clonotype was obtained from a woman between 45 and 65 years old with renal cell carcinoma. Sequences were derived from blood, sampled from a patient whose treatment included radiotherapy and nephrectomy. CDR3 DNA: TGTGCCAGCAGCTTAAACAGGGCCTCAATGGAGCCCCAGCATTTT. Translated: CASSLNRASMEPQHF.